Below, one TCR beta chain is given with its context. No antigen is known for it. With the ViraFEST assay, the study expanded antigen-specific CD4+ T cells using viral peptide pools, then sequenced them. At the end of nine to ten days of culture, CD4+ T cells were isolated. Subjects were given two BNT162b2 or mRNA-1273 vaccine doses. Among the vaccine recipients, none had a prior SARS-CoV-2 infection, and nucleocapsid antibodies were negative. The authors exchanged half the medium for IL-2 medium on days 3 and 7. This sample is part of a study of vaccination effects on CD4 cells after COVID-19. Study results and limitations: At late timepoints after vaccination, vaccine- and infection-induced clones shrank markedly. Healthy vaccinees showed cross-reactivity with common cold coronaviruses in only 1 of 255 vaccine-induced clones.

TCRdb's table, derived via immunoSEQ multiplex PCR, lists solely in-frame clones and lacks some. The table records 35,000 to 45,000 clones, around 80% of them present only once. V was shortened by 4 bases and J by 2 bases, with 6 bases between the two germline ends. This CDR3 has 12 amino acids. Germline lookup yields CDR1 SGHDT and CDR2 YYEEEE. The specimen comprised CD4+ T cells from PBMCs cultured with HCoV-NL63 spike peptides, sampled after COVID-19 vaccination. The V call is TRBV5-6, the J call TRBJ1-1, with unresolved D. The clonotype comes from a human donor who received a COVID-19 vaccine. Some clones in this sample may be carry-over from other donors' samples. The CDR3: CASSRFNTEAFF. CDR3 nucleotides: TGTGCCAGCAGCCGATTTAACACTGAAGCTTTCTTT. Based on the CDR3 plus reference TRBV5-6 and TRBJ1-1, the full variable domain is DAGVTQSPTHLIKTRGQQVTLRCSPKSGHDTVSWYQQALGQGPQFIFQYYEEEERQRGNFPDRFSGHQFPNYSSELNVNALLLGDSALYLCASSRFNTEAFFGQGTRLTVV.